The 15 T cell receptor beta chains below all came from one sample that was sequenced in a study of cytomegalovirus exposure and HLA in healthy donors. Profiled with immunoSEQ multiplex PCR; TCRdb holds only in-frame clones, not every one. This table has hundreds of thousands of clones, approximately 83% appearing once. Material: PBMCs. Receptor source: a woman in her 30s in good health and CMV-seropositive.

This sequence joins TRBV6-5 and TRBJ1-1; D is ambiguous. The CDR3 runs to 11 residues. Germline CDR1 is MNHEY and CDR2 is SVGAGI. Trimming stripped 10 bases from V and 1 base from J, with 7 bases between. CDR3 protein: CATLWNTEAFF. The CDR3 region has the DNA TGTGCCACCTTGTGGAACACTGAAGCTTTCTTT.

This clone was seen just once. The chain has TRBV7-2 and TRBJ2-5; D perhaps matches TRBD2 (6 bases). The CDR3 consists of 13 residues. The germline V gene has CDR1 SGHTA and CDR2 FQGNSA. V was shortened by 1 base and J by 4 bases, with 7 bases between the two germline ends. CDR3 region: CASSLDGGETQYF. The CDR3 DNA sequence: TGTGCCAGCAGCTTAGACGGGGGAGAGACCCAGTACTTC.

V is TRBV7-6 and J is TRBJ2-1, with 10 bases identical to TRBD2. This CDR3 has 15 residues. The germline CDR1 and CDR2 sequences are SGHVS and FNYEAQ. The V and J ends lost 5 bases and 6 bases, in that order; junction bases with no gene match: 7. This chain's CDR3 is CASSPSRTSGNEQFF. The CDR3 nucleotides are TGTGCCAGCAGCCCAAGCAGGACTAGCGGCAATGAGCAGTTCTTC.

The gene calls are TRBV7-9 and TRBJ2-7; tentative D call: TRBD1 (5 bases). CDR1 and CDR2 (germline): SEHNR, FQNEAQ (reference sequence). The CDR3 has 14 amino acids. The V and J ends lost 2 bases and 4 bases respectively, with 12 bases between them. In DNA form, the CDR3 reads TGTGCCAGCAGCTTACAGGGTCTTTGGTACGAGCAGTACTTC. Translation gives CASSLQGLWYEQYF.

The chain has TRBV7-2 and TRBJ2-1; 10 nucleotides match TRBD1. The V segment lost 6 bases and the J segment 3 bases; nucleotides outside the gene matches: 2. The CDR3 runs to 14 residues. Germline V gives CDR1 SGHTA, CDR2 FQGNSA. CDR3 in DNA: TGTGCCAGCAGATGGGACAGGGGCTACAATGAGCAGTTCTTC. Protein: CASRWDRGYNEQFF.

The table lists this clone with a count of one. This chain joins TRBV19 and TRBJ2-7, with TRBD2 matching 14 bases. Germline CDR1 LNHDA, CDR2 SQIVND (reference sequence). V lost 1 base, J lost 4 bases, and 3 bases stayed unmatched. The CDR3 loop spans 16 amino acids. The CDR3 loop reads CASSIVGTSGSYEQYF. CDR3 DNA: TGTGCCAGTAGTATAGTGGGGACTAGCGGGAGTTACGAGCAGTACTTC.

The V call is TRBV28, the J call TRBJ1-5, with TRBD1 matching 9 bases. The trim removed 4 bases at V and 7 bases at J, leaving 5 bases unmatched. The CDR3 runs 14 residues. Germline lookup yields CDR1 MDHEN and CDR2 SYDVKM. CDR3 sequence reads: CASSSQGAGQPQHF. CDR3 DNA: TGTGCCAGCAGTTCACAGGGGGCAGGGCAGCCCCAGCATTTT.

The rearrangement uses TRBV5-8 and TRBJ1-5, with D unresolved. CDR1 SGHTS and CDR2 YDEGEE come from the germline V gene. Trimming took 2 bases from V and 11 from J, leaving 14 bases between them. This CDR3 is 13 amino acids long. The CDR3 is CASSLNHRSSQHF. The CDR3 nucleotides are TGTGCCAGCAGCTTAAACCATCGGTCGTCCCAGCATTTT.

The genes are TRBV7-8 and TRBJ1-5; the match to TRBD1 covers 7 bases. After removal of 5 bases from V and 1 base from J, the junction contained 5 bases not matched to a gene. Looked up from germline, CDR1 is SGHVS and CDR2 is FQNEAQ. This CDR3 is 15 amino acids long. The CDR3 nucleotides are TGTGCCAGCAGCACCGACAGGGCGAGCAATCAGCCCCAGCATTTT. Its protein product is CASSTDRASNQPQHF. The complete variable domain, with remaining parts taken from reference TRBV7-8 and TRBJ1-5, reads GAGVSQSPRYKVAKRGQDVALRCDPISGHVSLFWYQQALGQGPEFLTYFQNEAQLDKSGLPSDRFFAERPEGSVSTLKIQRTQQEDSAVYLCASSTDRASNQPQHFGDGTRLSIL.

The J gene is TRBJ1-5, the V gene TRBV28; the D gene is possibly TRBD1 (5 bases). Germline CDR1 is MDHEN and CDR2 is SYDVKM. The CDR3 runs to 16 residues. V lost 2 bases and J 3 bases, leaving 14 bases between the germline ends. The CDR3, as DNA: TGTGCCAGCAGTTTAAGGGGAGGGGTTATCAATCAGCCCCAGCATTTT. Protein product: CASSLRGGVINQPQHF. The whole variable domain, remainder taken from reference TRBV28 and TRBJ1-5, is DVKVTQSSRYLVKRTGEKVFLECVQDMDHENMFWYRQDPGLGLRLIYFSYDVKMKEKGDIPEGYSVSREKKERFSLILESASTNQTSMYLCASSLRGGVINQPQHFGDGTRLSIL.

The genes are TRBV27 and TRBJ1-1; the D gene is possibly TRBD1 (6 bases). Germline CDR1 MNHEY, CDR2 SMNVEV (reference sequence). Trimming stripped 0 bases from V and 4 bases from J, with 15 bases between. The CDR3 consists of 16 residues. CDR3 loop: CASSLSSGAGGTEAFF. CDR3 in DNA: TGTGCCAGCAGTTTATCATCGGGGGCGGGAGGCACTGAAGCTTTCTTT.

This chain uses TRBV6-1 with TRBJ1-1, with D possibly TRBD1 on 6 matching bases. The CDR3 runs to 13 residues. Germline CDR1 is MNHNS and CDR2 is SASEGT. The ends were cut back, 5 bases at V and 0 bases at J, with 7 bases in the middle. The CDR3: CASSRTVNTEAFF. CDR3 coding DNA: TGTGCCAGCAGTCGGACAGTGAACACTGAAGCTTTCTTT.

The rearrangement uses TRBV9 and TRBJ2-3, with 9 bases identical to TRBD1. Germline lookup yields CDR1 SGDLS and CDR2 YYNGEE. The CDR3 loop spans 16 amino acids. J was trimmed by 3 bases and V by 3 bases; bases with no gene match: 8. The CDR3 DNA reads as TGTGCCAGCAGCGCCGGGCCTGGGACAGGGACAGATACGCAGTATTTT. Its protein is CASSAGPGTGTDTQYF. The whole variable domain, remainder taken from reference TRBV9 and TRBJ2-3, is DSGVTQTPKHLITATGQRVTLRCSPRSGDLSVYWYQQSLDQGLQFLIQYYNGEERAKGNILERFSAQQFPDLHSELNLSSLELGDSALYFCASSAGPGTGTDTQYFGPGTRLTVL.

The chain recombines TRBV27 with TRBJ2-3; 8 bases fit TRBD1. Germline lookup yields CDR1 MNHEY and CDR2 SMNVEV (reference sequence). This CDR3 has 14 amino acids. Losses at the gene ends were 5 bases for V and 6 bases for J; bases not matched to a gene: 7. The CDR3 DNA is TGTGCCAGCAGTGAGCGGACAGGGCGGGATACGCAGTATTTT. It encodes CASSERTGRDTQYF.

Written as DNA, the CDR3 is TGTGCCAGCATGCACTCACCACCCCTCCAAGAGACCCAGTACTTC. Protein product: CASMHSPPLQETQYF. The gene calls are TRBV21-1 and TRBJ2-5; TRBD2 reflects the table's D call only, with no check against the DNA. TRBV21-1 is described as a pseudogene. The CDR3 runs 15 residues.